This T cell receptor (beta chain) derives from a study of T cell responses to AZD1222 COVID-19 vaccine. Here immunoSEQ multiplex PCR was the method, and the copy in TCRdb shows in-frame clones only, minus some. The sample includes some 40,000 clones, around three quarters of them seen just once. Trimming cost V 2 bases and J 2 bases, with 18 bases left between them. Germline V gene lookup returns CDR1 SGHTA and CDR2 FQGNSA. The length of the CDR3 is 17 residues. The chain employs TRBV7-2 and TRBJ1-2; tentatively, D is TRBD1 (5 bases). Here the sequenced sample was peripheral blood, taken 28 days after the second dose of the MenACWY control vaccine. This sequence was found in an adult who received the MenACWY meningococcal vaccine as a control. The CDR3 here is CASSLLGGEGANYGYTF. For the CDR3, the DNA is TGTGCCAGCAGCTTATTGGGGGGGGAAGGGGCGAACTATGGCTACACCTTC.